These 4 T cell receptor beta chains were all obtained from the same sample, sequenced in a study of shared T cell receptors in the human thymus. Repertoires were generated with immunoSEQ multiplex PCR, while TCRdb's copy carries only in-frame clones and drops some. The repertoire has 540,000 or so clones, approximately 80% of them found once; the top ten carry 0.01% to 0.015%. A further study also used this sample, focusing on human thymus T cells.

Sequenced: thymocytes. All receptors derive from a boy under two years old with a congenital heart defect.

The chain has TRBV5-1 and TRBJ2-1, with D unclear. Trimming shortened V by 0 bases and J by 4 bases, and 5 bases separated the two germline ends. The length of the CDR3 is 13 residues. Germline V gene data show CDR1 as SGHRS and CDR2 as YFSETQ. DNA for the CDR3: TGCGCCAGCAGCTTGGACTCATACAATGAGCAGTTCTTC. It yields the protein CASSLDSYNEQFF.

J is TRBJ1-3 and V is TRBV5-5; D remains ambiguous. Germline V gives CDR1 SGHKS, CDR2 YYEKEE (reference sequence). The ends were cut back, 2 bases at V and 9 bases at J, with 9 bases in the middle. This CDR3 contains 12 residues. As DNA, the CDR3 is TGTGCCAGCAGCTTTTGGGGAGGCACCATATATTTT. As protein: CASSFWGGTIYF.

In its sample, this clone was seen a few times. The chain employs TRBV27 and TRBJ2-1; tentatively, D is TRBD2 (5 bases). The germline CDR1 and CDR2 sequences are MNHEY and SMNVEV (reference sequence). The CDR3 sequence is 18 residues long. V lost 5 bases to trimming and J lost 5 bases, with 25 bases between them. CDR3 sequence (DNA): TGTGCCAGCAGTCTAATGGGAGTAGGTAGCCTGGTGGACAATGAGCAGTTCTTC. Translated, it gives CASSLMGVGSLVDNEQFF.

In DNA form, the CDR3 reads TGCGCCAGCAGCCAAGATCGAGTCGGGACTAGGAGTACCAACGAGCAGTACTTC. This encodes CASSQDRVGTRSTNEQYF. The J gene is TRBJ2-7, the V gene TRBV4-3; 8 bases map to TRBD2. In germline, CDR1 is LGHNA, CDR2 YSLEER. This CDR3 spans 18 amino acids. J gave up 5 bases and V 0 bases, and 15 bases lay outside the gene matches.